The source of this TCR beta chain is a study of technical replicates of blood from a handful of donors. This clone was counted once. The V end was cut by 4 bases, the J end by 3 bases, with 10 bases between. Germline CDR1 is SGHTS and CDR2 is YDEGEE. The CDR3 contains 13 residues. Sequencing was performed with immunoSEQ multiplex PCR; in TCRdb, only in-frame clones are kept and a portion is missing. The sample has about 74,000 clones, 95% seen once; the top ten hold 0.3% to 0.4%. The TCR originated in a human donor in good health. Sequencing was carried out using T cells isolated from PBMCs. This rearrangement joins TRBV5-8 to TRBJ1-2; the D gene is possibly TRBD1 (6 bases). The CDR3 bases are TGTGCCAGCAGCCTGGGGGCAGACTATGGCTACACCTTC. Encoded protein: CASSLGADYGYTF.